This T cell receptor beta chain appears in the sequencing data of a study of shared clonotypes between healthy human individuals. Several immunoSEQ 96-well plates shared each subset's DNA, each plate a replicate. Here immunoSEQ multiplex PCR was the method, and the copy in TCRdb shows in-frame clones only, minus some. The sample lists about 1.5 million clones; 98% were seen once. Notes on this clone: The antigen is undetermined.

Study findings and constraints: Compared with memory subsets, naive subsets generally had larger estimated richness. Inspection by rarefaction showed sorted-subset sequencing to be incomplete despite large depth. Generation probabilities were higher for clonotypes shared across all four sorted-subset donors than for unshared ones.

V dropped 10 bases and J dropped 0 bases, with 15 bases sitting between them. Germline CDR1 reads SGHRS; CDR2 reads YFSETQ. The CDR3 runs to 14 residues. The source is a man in his thirties or forties in good health. The gene calls are TRBV5-1 and TRBJ2-3, with D possibly being TRBD2 (6 bases). Sequenced sample: naive CD4+ T cells sorted from blood. Subset specified: CD45RA+ positively selected. For the CDR3, the DNA is TGCGCCTCTCACTGGGACTCAAGCACAGATACGCAGTATTTT. Its protein is CASHWDSSTDTQYF.